The 15 T cell receptor beta chains given below trace back to one sample, sequenced in a study of cytomegalovirus exposure and HLA in healthy donors. The PCR was carried out with 60 Vbeta primers and 13 Jbeta primers. Generated by immunoSEQ multiplex PCR, the TCRdb table keeps only in-frame clones and is missing some. The data contain around 210,000 clones, around 75% of them singletons. Sequences were obtained from PBMCs. The receptor source for this set is a male donor in good health and CMV-seropositive.

This clone was recorded once. The CDR3 sequence is CASSPSPGSDTQYF. CDR3 DNA: TGTGCCAGCAGCCCCAGTCCGGGGAGCGATACGCAGTATTTT. The V gene is TRBV5-4, the J gene TRBJ2-3; tentative D call: TRBD2 (5 bases). Deletions cut 4 bases from V and 6 bases from J, with 15 bases between. This CDR3 region has 14 residues. Germline V lookup: CDR1 SGHNT, CDR2 YYREEE (reference sequence). Together with reference TRBV5-4 and TRBJ2-3, the CDR3 gives the full variable domain: ETGVTQSPTHLIKTRGQQVTLRCSSQSGHNTVSWYQQALGQGPQFIFQYYREEENGRGNFPPRFSGLQFPNYSSELNVNALELDDSALYLCASSPSPGSDTQYFGPGTRLTVL.

The genes are TRBV14 and TRBJ2-5; maybe TRBD1 (6 bases). V was trimmed by 0 bases and J by 2 bases, leaving 10 bases between them. CDR1 and CDR2 from the germline V gene are SGHDN and FVKESK. The CDR3 loop spans 15 amino acids. The CDR3 nucleotides are TGTGCCAGCAGCCAAGATACAGGGCATCAAGAGACCCAGTACTTC. Encoded protein: CASSQDTGHQETQYF.

The chain carries TRBV7-3 and TRBJ2-7; 9 bases line up with TRBD2. Germline V lookup: CDR1 SGHTA, CDR2 FQGTGA. J was trimmed by 5 bases and V by 4 bases; bases with no gene match: 9. The CDR3 covers 15 residues. The CDR3 loop reads CASSSIAGGPNEQYF. In nucleotides, the CDR3 is TGTGCCAGCAGCTCAATTGCGGGAGGGCCAAACGAGCAGTACTTC.

This chain connects TRBV7-8 to TRBJ1-3; 7 bases agree with TRBD1. Germline assignment: CDR1 SGHVS and CDR2 FQNEAQ. V lost 5 bases, J lost 2 bases, and 6 bases stayed unmatched. This CDR3 contains 15 residues. CDR3 protein: CASSPETGTGNTIYF. CDR3 bases: TGTGCCAGCAGCCCTGAGACAGGGACTGGAAACACCATATATTTT.

The chain carries TRBV21-1 and TRBJ2-7; the D call TRBD2 from the table was never checked on the DNA. TRBV21-1 is classified as a pseudogene. The CDR3 extends over 15 amino acids. The CDR3 spells CASSKSGLGSYEQYF. The CDR3, as DNA: TGTGCCAGCAGCAAATCCGGACTAGGGTCCTACGAGCAGTACTTC.

On this clone: The junction does not match germline at one end; this may be a read error. V gene TRBV7-9 combines with J gene TRBJ2-5; TRBD2 agrees at 12 bases. CDR3 length: 17 residues. Germline CDR1 SEHNR, CDR2 FQNEAQ (reference sequence). The chain's CDR3 is CSSSLASGGAVQETQYF. CDR3 coding DNA: TGTTCCAGCAGCTTGGCTAGCGGGGGGGCAGTCCAAGAGACCCAGTACTTC.

J is TRBJ2-1 and V is TRBV4-3; D gene unclear. The CDR3 is 16 residues long. V was clipped by 0 bases and J by 2 bases, with 11 bases between them. Germline lookup yields CDR1 LGHNA and CDR2 YSLEER. DNA of the CDR3: TGCGCCAGCAGCCAAGAGGCCACAGACCCCTACAATGAGCAGTTCTTC. Translation gives CASSQEATDPYNEQFF.

This clone was picked up one time. The chain links TRBV5-4 to TRBJ1-3; D remains ambiguous. The CDR3 loop spans 17 amino acids. Germline assignment: CDR1 SGHNT and CDR2 YYREEE (reference sequence). V lost 4 bases to trimming and J lost 5 bases, with 22 bases between them. The CDR3 DNA reads TGTGCCAGCAGCCAAGATCTCAGCGTCGGTCAGAGAAACACCATATATTTT. This gives the protein CASSQDLSVGQRNTIYF.

The chain joins TRBV5-5 to TRBJ1-2, with TRBD1 matching 9 bases. The length of the CDR3 is 14 residues. Germline V gene lookup returns CDR1 SGHKS and CDR2 YYEKEE (reference sequence). V lost 4 bases to trimming and J lost 12 bases; unmatched junction nucleotides: 13. CDR3 nucleotide sequence: TGTGCCAGCAGCGACGACAGGGGGTACTTGGAGAACACCTTC. It encodes CASSDDRGYLENTF.

This chain links TRBV7-3 with TRBJ2-1; a weak D match, TRBD2 (5 bases). V was shortened by 5 bases and J by 6 bases, with 14 bases between the two germline ends. The germline V gene encodes CDR1 SGHTA and CDR2 FQGTGA. This CDR3 contains 14 residues. The CDR3 DNA reads as TGTGCCAGCAGCCGAGCAAGCGGCTCCAATGAGCAGTTCTTC. Amino acid sequence: CASSRASGSNEQFF.

This chain uses TRBV5-1 with TRBJ1-2; possibly TRBD1 for D (6 bases). Germline assignment: CDR1 SGHRS and CDR2 YFSETQ. V was shortened by 4 bases and J by 4 bases, with 20 bases between the two germline ends. This CDR3 spans 16 amino acids. DNA of the CDR3: TGCGCCAGCAGCCCTACGGGACACCGGACTTTCTATGGCTACACCTTC. This encodes CASSPTGHRTFYGYTF.

This clone was counted a single time. The genes are TRBV5-1 and TRBJ1-6, with D possibly being TRBD1 (5 bases). This CDR3 comprises 15 residues. V was pared by 0 bases and J by 5 bases, with 9 bases between. The germline V gene has CDR1 SGHRS and CDR2 YFSETQ. CDR3 residues: CASSLATGNNSPLHF. The CDR3 nucleotides read TGCGCCAGCAGCTTGGCTACAGGAAATAATTCACCCCTCCACTTT.

This clone was seen a few times. This chain uses TRBV5-1 with TRBJ1-1; TRBD1 matches 9 bases. Germline CDR1 and CDR2: SGHRS and YFSETQ. The CDR3 contains 15 residues. Trimming removed 3 bases from V and 3 bases from J; junction bases left unmatched: 6. The CDR3 DNA is TGCGCCAGCAGCTCCCACGACAGGGGGGACACTGAAGCTTTCTTT. Its protein product is CASSSHDRGDTEAFF. Full variable domain (remainder filled in from reference TRBV5-1 and TRBJ1-1): KAGVTQTPRYLIKTRGQQVTLSCSPISGHRSVSWYQQTPGQGLQFLFEYFSETQRNKGNFPGRFSGRQFSNSRSEMNVSTLELGDSALYLCASSSHDRGDTEAFFGQGTRLTVV.

This chain links TRBV9 with TRBJ1-2; 8 bases align to TRBD1. CDR1 SGDLS and CDR2 YYNGEE come from the germline V gene. V was clipped by 2 bases and J by 6 bases; unmatched bases: 6. The CDR3 length is 14 residues. The CDR3 sequence: CASSVRGLIDGYTF. DNA for the CDR3: TGTGCCAGCAGCGTCAGGGGGCTCATTGATGGCTACACCTTC.

This clone showed up just once. The genes are TRBV5-6 and TRBJ2-7; the D gene is possibly TRBD1 (5 bases). CDR3 length: 12 residues. V lost 5 bases, J lost 3 bases, and 9 bases lay in between. The germline V gene has CDR1 SGHDT and CDR2 YYEEEE. The CDR3 loop reads CASSDSYYEQYF. Here the CDR3 DNA reads TGTGCCAGCAGTGACAGTTACTACGAGCAGTACTTC.